Listed here are 27 T cell receptor beta chains from one sample, sequenced in a study of blood T cell repertoires in COVID-19. TCRdb keeps only in-frame clones here, not all; method: immunoSEQ multiplex PCR. The sample carries about 120,000 clones, about 87% recorded once. Input material: peripheral blood. Receptors originate from a woman in her 50s with acute or convalescent COVID-19.

The chain links TRBV19 to TRBJ2-5, with no clear D. CDR1 and CDR2 (germline): LNHDA, SQIVND (reference sequence). The V end was cut by 10 bases, the J end by 0 bases, with 12 bases between. CDR3 length: 13 residues. The DNA of the CDR3 is TGTGCCACCTTAAGCCGGGACCAAGAGACCCAGTACTTC. It specifies CATLSRDQETQYF. The variable domain in full, completed from reference TRBV19 and TRBJ2-5, reads DGGITQSPKYLFRKEGQNVTLSCEQNLNHDAMYWYRQDPGQGLRLIYYSQIVNDFQKGDIAEGYSVSREKKESFPLTVTSAQKNPTAFYLCATLSRDQETQYFGPGTRLLVL.

The V gene is TRBV10-3, the J gene TRBJ2-5, with D unresolved. Germline-derived CDR1 and CDR2 are ENHRY and SYGVKD. V lost 7 bases to trimming and J lost 0 bases, with 9 bases between them. CDR3 length: 13 residues. CDR3 DNA sequence: TGTGCCATCACCGACCTAGACCAAGAGACCCAGTACTTC. This sequence encodes CAITDLDQETQYF.

Written as DNA, the CDR3 is TGTGCCAGCAGCGCGACAGGGTTTAATTCACCCCTCCACTTT. Protein product: CASSATGFNSPLHF. The chain has TRBV5-4 and TRBJ1-6; 7 bases agree with TRBD1. The germline gives CDR1 SGHNT, CDR2 YYREEE (reference sequence). The CDR3 is made up of 14 amino acids. The J segment lost 6 bases and the V segment lost 4 bases, leaving 4 bases of the junction unmatched.

The chain carries TRBV7-9 and TRBJ2-7; 8 bases match TRBD1. Per germline, CDR1 SEHNR and CDR2 FQNEAQ (reference sequence). The CDR3 length is 15 residues. V lost 5 bases to trimming and J lost 2 bases; unmatched junction nucleotides: 8. The CDR3 DNA sequence: TGTGCCAGCAGCCAGACCGGGACAGGTCCCTACGAGCAGTACTTC. Amino acid sequence: CASSQTGTGPYEQYF.

V usage is TRBV28 and J usage is TRBJ2-5, with D unresolved. The CDR3 runs to 16 residues. Germline V gene lookup returns CDR1 MDHEN and CDR2 SYDVKM. V lost 7 bases, J lost 2 bases, and 20 bases lay in between. The CDR3 DNA reads as TGTGCCAGCAATCTCCCGGGTAGTCAGTATCAAGAGACCCAGTACTTC. This gives the protein CASNLPGSQYQETQYF.

This clone was detected only once. This chain joins TRBV7-9 and TRBJ2-5; 11 bases line up with TRBD2. This CDR3 contains 15 residues. The V and J ends lost 5 bases and 1 base, in that order; junction bases with no gene match: 3. Germline CDR1 reads SEHNR; CDR2 reads FQNEAQ (reference sequence). The CDR3 loop is CASSLGTSGQETQYF. CDR3 nucleotide sequence: TGTGCCAGCAGCCTCGGGACTAGCGGCCAAGAGACCCAGTACTTC.

This chain joins TRBV24-1 and TRBJ1-4; D might be TRBD1 (5 bases). Germline loops: CDR1 KGHDR, CDR2 SFDVKD. The CDR3 contains 15 residues. V lost 0 bases and J lost 4, with 8 bases in between. The CDR3 DNA follows: TGTGCCACCAGTGATTTGCGGGGGGGTAATGAAAAACTGTTTTTT. It yields the protein CATSDLRGGNEKLFF.

This rearrangement joins TRBV5-6 to TRBJ2-7; D gene ambiguous. Germline V gives CDR1 SGHDT, CDR2 YYEEEE. The CDR3 consists of 14 residues. Trimming cost V 4 bases and J 3 bases, with 14 bases left between them. The chain's CDR3 is CASSLRYSRYEQYF. CDR3 DNA sequence: TGTGCCAGCAGCCTTAGATACTCCCGCTACGAGCAGTACTTC.

The gene calls are TRBV18 and TRBJ1-2, with TRBD1 identical over 9 bases. Germline CDR1 reads KGHSH; CDR2 reads LQKENI. Trimming cost V 0 bases and J 6 bases; bases outside gene matches: 5. This CDR3 has 15 residues. The chain's CDR3 is CASSPPGQGEHGYTF. The CDR3 bases are TGTGCCAGCTCACCACCGGGACAGGGAGAGCATGGCTACACCTTC. The full variable domain, in which reference TRBV18 and TRBJ1-2 provide the parts outside the CDR3, is NAGVMQNPRHLVRRRGQEARLRCSPMKGHSHVYWYRQLPEEGLKFMVYLQKENIIDESGMPKERFSAEFPKEGPSILRIQQVVRGDSAAYFCASSPPGQGEHGYTFGSGTRLTVV.

Written as DNA, the CDR3 is TGTGCCTGGGGGCTTCGGGGAGCTGAAGCTTTCTTT. Encoded protein: CAWGLRGAEAFF. V is TRBV30 and J is TRBJ1-1; D is uncertain. Germline CDR1 GTSNPN, CDR2 SVGIG (reference sequence). V gave up 5 bases and J gave up 6 bases, with 13 bases separating them. This CDR3 is built from 12 residues.

This sequence joins TRBV3-1 (or the pseudogene TRBV3-2) and TRBJ1-1; 8 positions agree with TRBD1. The CDR3 runs to 13 residues. V trimming: 2 bases; J trimming: 10 bases; junction bases outside the gene matches: 6. The V gene's germline CDR1 is LGHDT and CDR2 YNNKEL (reference sequence). The CDR3 region is CASSQRTGWRAFF. The DNA for the CDR3 is TGTGCCAGCAGCCAAAGGACAGGGTGGAGAGCTTTCTTT.

This chain links TRBV28 with TRBJ1-4; a weak D match, TRBD1 (6 bases). There are 12 residues in the CDR3. Germline-derived CDR1 and CDR2 are MDHEN and SYDVKM. V lost 7 bases to trimming and J lost 14 bases, with 17 bases between them. The CDR3: CASNYRAQGLFF. The CDR3 DNA sequence: TGTGCCAGCAACTACCGGGCCCAGGGGCTGTTTTTT.

In DNA form, the CDR3 reads TGTGCCATCAGTGGAACAGGGGTGGGGACCGGGGAGCTGTTTTTT. This sequence encodes CAISGTGVGTGELFF. This chain connects TRBV10-3 to TRBJ2-2, with TRBD1 matching over 7 bases. The CDR3 totals 15 residues. The V and J ends lost 4 bases and 5 bases, in that order; junction bases with no gene match: 7. The V gene's germline CDR1 is ENHRY and CDR2 SYGVKD.

The chain recombines TRBV13 with TRBJ2-7, with TRBD1 as a possible D gene (5 bases). Between the trimmed V and J ends, which lost 5 bases and 2 bases, there was a span of 10 bases. The CDR3 is 13 amino acids. CDR1 PRHDT and CDR2 FYEKMQ come from the germline V gene (reference sequence). DNA of the CDR3: TGTGCCAGCAGCGTACAGGAAGCCTACGAGCAGTACTTC. This codes for CASSVQEAYEQYF.

The chain has TRBV29-1 and TRBJ1-1; the D gene is possibly TRBD1 (5 bases). The germline CDR1 and CDR2 sequences are SQVTM and ANQGSEA. Trimming took off 3 bases at V and 0 bases at J, with 8 bases between the two ends. This CDR3 spans 13 amino acids. Here the CDR3 reads CSVEGQLNTEAFF. In DNA form, the CDR3 reads TGCAGCGTTGAGGGGCAGTTGAACACTGAAGCTTTCTTT.

The rearrangement uses TRBV5-1 and TRBJ2-4; possible D gene TRBD1, 5 bases. Trimming shortened V by 2 bases and J by 9 bases, and 9 bases separated the two germline ends. Germline lookup yields CDR1 SGHRS and CDR2 YFSETQ. This CDR3 is 12 amino acids long. DNA for the CDR3: TGCGCCAGCAGCTTTGACCAGGGCATTCAGTACTTC. It translates to CASSFDQGIQYF.

This clone was detected once. J is TRBJ2-6 and V is TRBV27, with TRBD2 as a possible D gene (6 bases). The V gene's germline CDR1 is MNHEY and CDR2 SMNVEV (reference sequence). CDR3 length: 17 amino acids. V dropped 3 bases and J dropped 0 bases, with 12 bases sitting between them. CDR3 nucleotide sequence: TGTGCCAGCAGTTTCGGGGGTGCCAACTCTGGGGCCAACGTCCTGACTTTC. Protein product: CASSFGGANSGANVLTF. Variable domain in full (rest from reference TRBV27 and TRBJ2-6): EAQVTQNPRYLITVTGKKLTVTCSQNMNHEYMSWYRQDPGLGLRQIYYSMNVEVTDKGDVPEGYKVSRKEKRNFPLILESPSPNQTSLYFCASSFGGANSGANVLTFGAGSRLTVL.

The chain has TRBV7-2 and TRBJ2-4; 8 positions match TRBD1. Looked up from germline, CDR1 is SGHTA and CDR2 is FQGNSA. This CDR3 has 17 residues. V was clipped by 4 bases and J by 0 bases; unmatched bases: 8. The CDR3 DNA sequence: TGTGCCAGCAGCTCAACGGGGACAGGATTAGCCAAAAACATTCAGTACTTC. Translation gives CASSSTGTGLAKNIQYF.

The V and J genes are TRBV14 and TRBJ2-7; TRBD1 is a possible D gene (8 bases). The CDR3 spans 14 residues. The germline CDR1 and CDR2 sequences are SGHDN and FVKESK. V lost 4 bases and J lost 9, with 19 bases in between. In DNA form, the CDR3 reads TGTGCCAGCAGCCTGAACAGGGGGGGCAGTGGGCAGTACTTC. This gives the protein CASSLNRGGSGQYF.

The genes are TRBV5-1 and TRBJ1-3, with 7 nucleotides matching TRBD1. The junction had 3 bases not matched to a gene; V was cut back by 3 bases and J by 6 bases. Germline V lookup: CDR1 SGHRS, CDR2 YFSETQ. This CDR3 is built from 13 residues. The CDR3: CASSSTGENTIYF. CDR3 nucleotides: TGCGCCAGCAGCTCTACAGGGGAAAACACCATATATTTT.

This rearrangement joins TRBV19 to TRBJ2-2, with 7 bases matching TRBD1. From germline, CDR1 is LNHDA and CDR2 SQIVND (reference sequence). The length of the CDR3 is 16 residues. J was trimmed by 7 bases and V by 2 bases; bases with no gene match: 10. CDR3: CASSIIPQGDGGELFF. CDR3 sequence (DNA): TGTGCCAGTAGTATAATCCCCCAGGGGGACGGCGGGGAGCTGTTTTTT. Full variable domain (rest looked up from reference TRBV19 and TRBJ2-2): DGGITQSPKYLFRKEGQNVTLSCEQNLNHDAMYWYRQDPGQGLRLIYYSQIVNDFQKGDIAEGYSVSREKKESFPLTVTSAQKNPTAFYLCASSIIPQGDGGELFFGEGSRLTVL.

The chain links TRBV6-6 to TRBJ2-3; 7 bases match TRBD2. The CDR3 length is 14 residues. The ends lost 6 bases at V and 0 bases at J; junction bases unmatched: 3. The germline V gene encodes CDR1 MNHNY and CDR2 SVGAGI (reference sequence). CDR3 residues: CASRAGLSTDTQYF. In DNA form, the CDR3 reads TGTGCCAGCAGAGCGGGACTCAGCACAGATACGCAGTATTTT.

V and J are TRBV20-1 and TRBJ2-5; D possibly corresponds to TRBD1 (6 bases). Trimming removed 3 bases from V and 2 bases from J, with 7 bases in between. The length of the CDR3 is 12 residues. Per the germline V gene, CDR1 is DFQATT and CDR2 is SNEGSKA (reference sequence). The CDR3 nucleotides are TGCAGTGCTAGTAGGGGGCAAGAGACCCAGTACTTC. Its protein is CSASRGQETQYF.

This chain joins TRBV7-2 and TRBJ2-5; 11 bases are shared with TRBD2. The CDR3 sequence is 16 residues long. V lost 5 bases, J lost 5 bases, and 10 bases stayed unmatched. CDR1 is SGHTA and CDR2 is FQGNSA in the germline V gene. CDR3 coding DNA: TGTGCCAGCAGCCTCCGTAGCGGGAGGGCTGGTGAGACCCAGTACTTC. It codes for CASSLRSGRAGETQYF. Full variable domain (rest looked up from reference TRBV7-2 and TRBJ2-5): GAGVSQSPSNKVTEKGKDVELRCDPISGHTALYWYRQSLGQGLEFLIYFQGNSAPDKSGLPSDRFSAERTGGSVSTLTIQRTQQEDSAVYLCASSLRSGRAGETQYFGPGTRLLVL.

The chain has TRBV9 and TRBJ2-3; TRBD2 matches 7 bases. This CDR3 region has 15 residues. Trimming at V came to 0 bases and at J to 8 bases, leaving 9 bases not matched to a gene. In germline, CDR1 is SGDLS, CDR2 YYNGEE. The CDR3 spells CASSVEAGRWSTQYF. CDR3 DNA sequence: TGTGCCAGCAGCGTAGAAGCGGGAAGGTGGAGTACGCAGTATTTT. The variable domain in full, completed from reference TRBV9 and TRBJ2-3, reads DSGVTQTPKHLITATGQRVTLRCSPRSGDLSVYWYQQSLDQGLQFLIQYYNGEERAKGNILERFSAQQFPDLHSELNLSSLELGDSALYFCASSVEAGRWSTQYFGPGTRLTVL.

The chain links TRBV29-1 to TRBJ2-7; 8 nucleotides align to TRBD1. The CDR3 is 15 residues long. Trimming at V came to 0 bases and at J to 4 bases, leaving 8 bases not matched to a gene. The germline gives CDR1 SQVTM, CDR2 ANQGSEA. The CDR3 DNA follows: TGCAGCGTTGAAGATCGGGACAGGTGTACTTACGAGCAGTACTTC. Encoded protein: CSVEDRDRCTYEQYF.

The V gene is TRBV9, the J gene TRBJ2-1; 8 bases match TRBD2. V gave up 1 base and J gave up 0 bases; unmatched junction bases: 6. Germline-derived CDR1 and CDR2 are SGDLS and YYNGEE. This CDR3 has 17 residues. For the CDR3, the DNA is TGTGCCAGCAGCGTATCTCTTAGCGGGATCTCCTACAATGAGCAGTTCTTC. This translates into CASSVSLSGISYNEQFF.